This T cell receptor beta chain was retrieved from a study of cytomegalovirus exposure and HLA in healthy donors. Study summary: An early release of data contained approximately 80 million unique TCRs, which came from HLA-typed donors. Study-level results: Later work found that TCR association rates differed between HLA loci; DRB1 had the most and HLA-C the fewest. The authors enumerated over 150 TCR beta chains as linked to cytomegalovirus.

Only one count was recorded for this clone. Its antigen remains unknown. It was with 60 Vbeta and 13 Jbeta primers that the PCR ran. This table comes from immunoSEQ multiplex PCR, and its TCRdb copy is limited to in-frame clones, with some not included. The repertoire holds about 120,000 clones, with over 60% as singletons. Healthy bone marrow donors supplied every sample. Specimen: PBMCs. This sequence originates from a woman between 25 and 40 years old in good health and CMV-seronegative.

As DNA, the CDR3 is TGTGCCAGCCGACTAGCGGGAGGCAATGAGCAGTTCTTC. This sequence encodes CASRLAGGNEQFF. V is TRBV2 and J is TRBJ2-1, with TRBD2 matching over 13 bases. The CDR3 length is 13 residues. Looked up from germline, CDR1 is SNHLY and CDR2 is FYNNEI. The V gene end was trimmed by 8 bases and the J gene end by 6 bases; junction bases not matched to a gene: 1.